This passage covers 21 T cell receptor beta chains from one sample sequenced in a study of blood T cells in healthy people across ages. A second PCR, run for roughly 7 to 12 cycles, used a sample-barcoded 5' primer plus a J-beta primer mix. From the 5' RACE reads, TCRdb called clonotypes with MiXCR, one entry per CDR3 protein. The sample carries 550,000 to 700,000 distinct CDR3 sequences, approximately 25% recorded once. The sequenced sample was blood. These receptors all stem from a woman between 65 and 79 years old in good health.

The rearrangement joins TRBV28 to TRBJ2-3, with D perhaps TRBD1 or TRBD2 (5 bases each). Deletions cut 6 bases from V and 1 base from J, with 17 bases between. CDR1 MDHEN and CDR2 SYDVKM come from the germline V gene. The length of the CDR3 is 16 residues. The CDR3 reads CASSPLGTRGTDTQYF. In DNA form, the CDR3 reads TGTGCCAGCAGCCCACTTGGGACCAGGGGCACAGATACGCAGTATTTT.

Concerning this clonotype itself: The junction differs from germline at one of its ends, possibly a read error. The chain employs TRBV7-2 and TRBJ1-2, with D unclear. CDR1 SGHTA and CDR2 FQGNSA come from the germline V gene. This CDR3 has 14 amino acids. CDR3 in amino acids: CASGLISIGGGYTF. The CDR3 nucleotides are TGTGCCAGCGGCTTAATCTCGATCGGAGGTGGCTACACCTTC.

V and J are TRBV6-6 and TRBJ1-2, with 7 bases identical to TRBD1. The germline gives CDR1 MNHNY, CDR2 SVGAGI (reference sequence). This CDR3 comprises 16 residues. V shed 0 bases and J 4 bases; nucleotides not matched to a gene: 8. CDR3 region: CASSYSNIGGRYGYTF. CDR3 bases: TGTGCCAGCAGTTACTCGAATATAGGGGGCCGCTATGGCTACACCTTC.

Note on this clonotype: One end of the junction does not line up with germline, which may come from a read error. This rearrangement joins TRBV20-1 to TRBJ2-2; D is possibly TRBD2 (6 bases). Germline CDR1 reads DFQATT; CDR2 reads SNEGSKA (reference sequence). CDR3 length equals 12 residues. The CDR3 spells CSAPTRTGGLFF. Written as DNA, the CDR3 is TGCAGTGCCCCCACCAGGACCGGGGGGCTGTTTTTT.

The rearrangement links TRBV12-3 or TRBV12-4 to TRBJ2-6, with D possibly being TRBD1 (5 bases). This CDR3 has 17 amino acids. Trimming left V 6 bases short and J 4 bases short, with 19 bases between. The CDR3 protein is CASRKGSRYAGANVLTF. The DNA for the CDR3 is TGTGCCAGCAGAAAGGGGTCGCGGTATGCAGGGGCCAACGTCCTGACTTTC.

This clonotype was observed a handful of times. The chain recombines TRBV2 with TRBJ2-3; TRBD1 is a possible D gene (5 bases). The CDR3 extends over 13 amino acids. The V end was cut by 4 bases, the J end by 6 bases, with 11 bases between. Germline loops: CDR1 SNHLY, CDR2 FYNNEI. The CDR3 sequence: CASSGQAGDTQYF. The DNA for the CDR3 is TGTGCCAGCAGTGGACAAGCAGGGGATACGCAGTATTTT.

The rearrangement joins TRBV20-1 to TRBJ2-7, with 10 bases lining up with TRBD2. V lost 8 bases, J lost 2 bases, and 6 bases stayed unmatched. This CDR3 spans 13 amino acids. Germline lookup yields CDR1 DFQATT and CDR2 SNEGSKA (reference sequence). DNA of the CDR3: TGCAGTTTTAGGACTAGCGGAACCTACGAGCAGTACTTC. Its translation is CSFRTSGTYEQYF.

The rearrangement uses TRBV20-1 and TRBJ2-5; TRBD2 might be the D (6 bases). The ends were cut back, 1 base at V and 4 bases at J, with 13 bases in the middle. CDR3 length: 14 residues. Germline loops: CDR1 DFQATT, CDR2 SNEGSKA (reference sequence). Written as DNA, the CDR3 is TGCAGTGCTAGAGGTCAGCGGGTGCCAGAGACCCAGTACTTC. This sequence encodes CSARGQRVPETQYF.

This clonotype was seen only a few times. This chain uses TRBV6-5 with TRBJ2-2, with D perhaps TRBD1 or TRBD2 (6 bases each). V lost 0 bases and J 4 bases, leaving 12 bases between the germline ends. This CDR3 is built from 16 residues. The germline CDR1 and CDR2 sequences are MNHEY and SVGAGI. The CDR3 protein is CASSYSGGVGTGELFF. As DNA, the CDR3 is TGTGCCAGCAGTTACTCCGGGGGCGTAGGCACCGGGGAGCTGTTTTTT.

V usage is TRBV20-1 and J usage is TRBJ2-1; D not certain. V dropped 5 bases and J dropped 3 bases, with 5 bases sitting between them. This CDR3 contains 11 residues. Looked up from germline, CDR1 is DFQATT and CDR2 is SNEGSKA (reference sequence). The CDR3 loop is CSALIYNEQFF. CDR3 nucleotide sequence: TGCAGTGCTCTGATCTACAATGAGCAGTTCTTC.

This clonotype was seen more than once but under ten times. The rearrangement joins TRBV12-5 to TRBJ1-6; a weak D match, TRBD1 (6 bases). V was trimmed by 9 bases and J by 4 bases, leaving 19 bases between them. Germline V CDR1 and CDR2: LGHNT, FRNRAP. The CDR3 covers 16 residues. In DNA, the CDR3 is TGTGCTAGGCCCGGGCTCCCGGACAGTTATAATTCACCCCTCCACTTT. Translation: CARPGLPDSYNSPLHF. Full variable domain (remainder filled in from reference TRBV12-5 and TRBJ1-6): DARVTQTPRHKVTEMGQEVTMRCQPILGHNTVFWYRQTMMQGLELLAYFRNRAPLDDSGMPKDRFSAEMPDATLATLKIQPSEPRDSAVYFCARPGLPDSYNSPLHFGNGTRLTVT.

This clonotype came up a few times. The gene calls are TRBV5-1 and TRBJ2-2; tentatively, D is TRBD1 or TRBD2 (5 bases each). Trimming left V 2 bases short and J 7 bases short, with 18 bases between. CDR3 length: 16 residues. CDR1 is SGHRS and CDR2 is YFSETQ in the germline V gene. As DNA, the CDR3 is TGCGCCAGCAGCTTTAGTGGGGGACGAATCATCGGGGAGCTGTTTTTT. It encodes CASSFSGGRIIGELFF.

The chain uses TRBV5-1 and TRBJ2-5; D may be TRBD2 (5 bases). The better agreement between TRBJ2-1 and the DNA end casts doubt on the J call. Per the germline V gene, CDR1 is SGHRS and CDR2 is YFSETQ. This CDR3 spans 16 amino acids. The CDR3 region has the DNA TGCGCCAGCAGCTTGTTAACGGGAACTGGCTACAATGAGCAGTTCTTC. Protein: CASSLLTGTGYNEQFF.

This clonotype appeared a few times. CDR3 sequence reads: CASSHTDRGGNQPQHF. CDR3 nucleotide sequence: TGTGCCAGCTCACATACGGACAGGGGTGGCAATCAGCCCCAGCATTTT. V gene TRBV18 combines with J gene TRBJ1-5, with 9 bases lining up with TRBD1. The germline V gene has CDR1 KGHSH and CDR2 LQKENI. Trimming took 4 bases from V and 2 from J; bases not matched to a gene: 6. The CDR3 spans 16 residues.

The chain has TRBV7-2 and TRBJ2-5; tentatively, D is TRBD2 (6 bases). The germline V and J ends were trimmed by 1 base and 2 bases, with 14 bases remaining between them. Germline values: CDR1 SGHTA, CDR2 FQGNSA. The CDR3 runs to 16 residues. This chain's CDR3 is CASSLVVGSGQETQYF. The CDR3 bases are TGTGCCAGCAGCTTAGTGGTCGGTAGCGGTCAAGAGACCCAGTACTTC.

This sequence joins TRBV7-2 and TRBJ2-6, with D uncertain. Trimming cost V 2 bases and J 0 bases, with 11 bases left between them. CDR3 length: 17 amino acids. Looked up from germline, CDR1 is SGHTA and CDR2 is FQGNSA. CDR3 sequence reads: CASSLKAASSGANVLTF. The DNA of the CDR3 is TGTGCCAGCAGCTTAAAGGCGGCAAGCTCTGGGGCCAACGTCCTGACTTTC.

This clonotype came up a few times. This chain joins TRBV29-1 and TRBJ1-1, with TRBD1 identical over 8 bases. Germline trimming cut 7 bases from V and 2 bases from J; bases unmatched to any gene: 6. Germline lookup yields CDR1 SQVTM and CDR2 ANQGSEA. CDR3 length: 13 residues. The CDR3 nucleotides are TGCAGCGCCCGGACAGGGTTTAACACTGAAGCTTTCTTT. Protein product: CSARTGFNTEAFF.

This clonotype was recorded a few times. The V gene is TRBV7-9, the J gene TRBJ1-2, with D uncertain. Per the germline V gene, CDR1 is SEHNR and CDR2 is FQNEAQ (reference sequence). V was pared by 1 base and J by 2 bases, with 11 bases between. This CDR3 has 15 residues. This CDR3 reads CASSLVQAGNYGYTF. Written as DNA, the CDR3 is TGTGCCAGCAGCTTAGTGCAGGCAGGAAACTATGGCTACACCTTC.

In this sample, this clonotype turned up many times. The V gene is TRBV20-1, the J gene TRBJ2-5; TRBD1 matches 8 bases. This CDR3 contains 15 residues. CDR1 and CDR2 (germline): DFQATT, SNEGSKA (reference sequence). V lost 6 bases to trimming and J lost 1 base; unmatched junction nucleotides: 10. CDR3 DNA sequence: TGCAGTGCAGATGCGGACAGGGTCGGCCAAGAGACCCAGTACTTC. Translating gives CSADADRVGQETQYF.

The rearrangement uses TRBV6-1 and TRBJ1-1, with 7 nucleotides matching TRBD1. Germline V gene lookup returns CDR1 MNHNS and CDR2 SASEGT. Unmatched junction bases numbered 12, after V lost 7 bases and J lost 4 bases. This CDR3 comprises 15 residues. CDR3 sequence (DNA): TGTGCCAGCAATACGCCGACAGGGCGGGGCACTGAAGCTTTCTTT. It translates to CASNTPTGRGTEAFF.

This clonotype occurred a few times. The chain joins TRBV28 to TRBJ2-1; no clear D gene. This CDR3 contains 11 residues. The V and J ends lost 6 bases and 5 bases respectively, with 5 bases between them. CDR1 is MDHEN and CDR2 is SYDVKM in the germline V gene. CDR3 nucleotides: TGTGCCAGCAGCGTGAACAATGAGCAGTTCTTC. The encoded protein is CASSVNNEQFF.